This TCR beta chain was profiled in a study of regulatory T cells in long-lasting Graves disease. Study-wide results and limits: The study found lower TCR diversity in persistent Graves' patients than in newly diagnosed ones.

This CDR3 region has 17 residues. Germline V gene data show CDR1 as SGDLS and CDR2 as YYNGEE. Germline trimming cut 3 bases from V and 0 bases from J; bases unmatched to any gene: 5. Sequencing libraries for TCR beta were prepared with iRepertoire HTBI primers and Arm-PCR of CDR3 regions. Authors' processing steps: About 62 TRBV and some 14 TRBJ segments were identified across samples. TCRdb ran MiXCR on the multiplex PCR reads and lists one entry per CDR3 protein. The V and J calls here are based on TCRdb, not the publication. The sample records around 400,000 distinct CDR3 sequences, 15% to 19% being singletons. Time point meaning: newly diagnosed GD, antithyroid drugs for less than 3 months. Construction of the TCR library relied on RNA isolated from PBMCs. Per American Thyroid Association guidelines, Graves' disease was diagnosed. Peripheral blood, at about 8.9 milliliters, went into EDTA tubes.

This clonotype was counted at least ten times. The antigen is undetermined. The sequences come from peripheral blood mononuclear cells (PBMCs), collected at new diagnosis, from a patient treated with antithyroid drugs. This sequence was found in a female donor with Graves disease. The chain carries TRBV9 and TRBJ2-3, with 12 bases identical to TRBD2. CDR3 sequence reads: CASSGTSGIPSTDTQYF. CDR3 sequence (DNA): TGTGCCAGCAGCGGGACTAGCGGGATTCCTAGCACAGATACGCAGTATTTT.